These T cell receptor beta chains were read from a single sample in a study of beta chain features in type 1 diabetes. Generated by immunoSEQ multiplex PCR, the TCRdb table keeps only in-frame clones and is missing some. Of 140,000 to 150,000 clones listed, roughly an eighth are singletons. The sequenced sample was central memory CD4+ T cells from blood. The receptors come from a man in his late teens or twenties with type 1 diabetes. Both conserved end residues are part of each CDR3. D genes are given only for firm matches. Clone sizes are given selectively: once, few, many, or a class where the clone is expanded.

d_gene	abundance	j_gene	v_gene	CDR3nt	CDR3aa
NA	few	TRBJ1-1	TRBV10-3	TGTGCCATCAGTGAGGAGCAGGGTCTTGAAGCTTTCTTT	CAISEEQGLEAFF
TRBD2	few	TRBJ2-1	TRBV5-1	TGCGCCAGCAGCTTGGGATCAGGGACTACAGCGATCGATGAGCAGTTCTTC	CASSLGSGTTAIDEQFF
NA	NA	TRBJ1-5	TRBV28	TGTGCCAGCAGTCCCACGGGGGGTCAGCCCCAGCATTTT	CASSPTGGQPQHF
NA	NA	TRBJ2-3	TRBV2	TGTGCCAGCAGTGCCTCTTCCAGGGCCTCTAGCACAGATACGCAGTATTTT	CASSASSRASSTDTQYF
NA	NA	TRBJ1-5	TRBV10-3	TGTGCCATCGGTCCTCGACAGCCTAATCAGCCCCAGCATTTT	CAIGPRQPNQPQHF
NA	NA	TRBJ1-6	TRBV2	TGTGCCAGCAGTGCCCAATCACCCCTCCACTTT	CASSAQSPLHF
NA	few	TRBJ1-2	TRBV27	TGTGCCAGCAGTCCAAATGGACAGAGCTATGGCTACACCTTC	CASSPNGQSYGYTF
NA	many	TRBJ2-2	TRBV7-2	TGTGCCAGCAGCCCCGCAGGGCCGAACACCGGGGAGCTGTTTTTT	CASSPAGPNTGELFF
NA	NA	TRBJ1-1	TRBV30	TGTGCCTGGAATGTAGACAGGAACACTGAAGCTTTCTTT	CAWNVDRNTEAFF
NA	few	TRBJ2-3	TRBV9	TGTGCCAGCAGCGTAGGACCCACCTCGTTCACAGATACGCAGTATTTT	CASSVGPTSFTDTQYF
TRBD2	NA	TRBJ2-1	TRBV9	TGTGCCAGCAGCGGACTTCTAGCGGGGGCCTACAATGAGCAGTTCTTC	CASSGLLAGAYNEQFF
NA	many	TRBJ1-2	TRBV4-2	TGTGCCAGCAGCCAAGGTAGCCCGGTTGGCTACACCTTC	CASSQGSPVGYTF
NA	NA	TRBJ1-5	TRBV19	TGTGCCAGTAGTACAGGGATGGAAGAGCCCCAGCATTTT	CASSTGMEEPQHF
NA	few	TRBJ2-3	TRBV10-3	TGTGCCATCAGCCCGGAGGAGGAGGGCTCAGATACGCAGTATTTT	CAISPEEEGSDTQYF
NA	NA	TRBJ2-2	TRBV9	TGTGCCAGCAGCGTGGACCCGGGCCCCTCGAACACCGGGGAGCTGTTTTTT	CASSVDPGPSNTGELFF
NA	few	TRBJ1-5	TRBV30	TGTGCCTGGAGCCAAGGTGGGCAGCCCCAGCATTTT	CAWSQGGQPQHF
NA	few	TRBJ1-2	TRBV2	TGTGCCAGCAGGAAACTCGGGGGCGCACCTAGGGGCTACACCTTC	CASRKLGGAPRGYTF
NA	NA	TRBJ2-5	TRBV25-1	TGTGCCAGCAGTGAATTCGGGGGGCGGGGGACCCAGTACTTC	CASSEFGGRGTQYF
NA	NA	TRBJ2-5	TRBV5-4	TGTGCCAGCTACCCCCCCGGGCCGCAAAGAGAGACCCAGTACTTC	CASYPPGPQRETQYF
NA	NA	TRBJ1-1	TRBV18	TGTGCCAGCTCACCAGATTCGGACATAGCTTTCTTT	CASSPDSDIAFF
TRBD2	NA	TRBJ2-1	TRBV30	TGTGCCTGGACTGCGGGGGATCCCTACAATGAGCAGTTCTTC	CAWTAGDPYNEQFF
TRBD1	many	TRBJ2-7	TRBV27	TGTGCCAGCAGCAGAGAGGGGACAGGGGGCCACGAGCAGTACTTC	CASSREGTGGHEQYF
NA	NA	TRBJ2-7	TRBV29-1	TGCAGCGTTGAAGAGTGGTACGAGCAGTACTTC	CSVEEWYEQYF
TRBD1	few	TRBJ2-7	TRBV7-9	TGTGCCAGCAGCTTGAATCAGGGGGTCCCCTACGAGCAGTACTTC	CASSLNQGVPYEQYF
NA	NA	TRBJ2-1	TRBV6-1	TGTGCCAGCAGTGAAGCGCTTCTAGCCTCCTACAATGAGCAGTTCTTC	CASSEALLASYNEQFF
TRBD1	few	TRBJ2-3	TRBV6-6	TGTGCCACCCGGGTAGGGGGCTTGGATACGCAGTATTTT	CATRVGGLDTQYF
NA	once	TRBJ1-1	TRBV11-2	TGTGCCAGCAGCTTAAGTGTAGGGGGTTCCGGTGAAGCTTTCTTT	CASSLSVGGSGEAFF
NA	NA	TRBJ2-1	TRBV5-1	TGCGCCAGCAGCTTCCAACCGGACAATGAGCAGTTCTTC	CASSFQPDNEQFF
NA	many	TRBJ2-3	TRBV30	TGTGCCTGGAGTGGAGATTGGGATACGCAGTATTTT	CAWSGDWDTQYF
NA	few	TRBJ1-3	TRBV25-1	TGTGCCAGCAGTCCCCCAGGGGCGTGGGGAAACACCATATATTTT	CASSPPGAWGNTIYF
TRBD2	few	TRBJ2-3	TRBV5-4	TGTGCCAGCAGCTTGGGACTAGCGGGGGCCGGCACAGATACGCAGTATTTT	CASSLGLAGAGTDTQYF
NA	NA	TRBJ1-2	TRBV19	TGTGCCAGTAGTATACTTGGGTTTAACTATGGCTACACCTTC	CASSILGFNYGYTF
NA	few	TRBJ1-4	TRBV7-9	TGTGTATTTGCAACTAATGAAAAACTGTTTTTT	CVFATNEKLFF
TRBD1	few	TRBJ1-6	TRBV27	TGTGCCAGCAGTTCTGGGCAGGGGGTTTCCTATAATTCACCCCTCCACTTT	CASSSGQGVSYNSPLHF
NA	few	TRBJ1-1	TRBV2	TGTGCCAGCAGTGCGGGGGCAGAAGCTTTCTTT	CASSAGAEAFF
TRBD1	NA	TRBJ1-1	TRBV6-6	TGTGCCAGCAGTTCCAGAGGACAGGGACGGACTGAAGCTTTCTTT	CASSSRGQGRTEAFF
NA	NA	TRBJ1-1	TRBV19	TGTGCCAGTAGTATTTCTCGTATGAACACTGAAGCTTTCTTT	CASSISRMNTEAFF
NA	few	TRBJ2-3	TRBV7-9	TGTGCCAGCAGGCTACCGGGACTCCGCACAGATACGCAGTATTTT	CASRLPGLRTDTQYF
NA	few	TRBJ2-7	TRBV14	TGTGCCAGCAGCCAAGAGCCATCCTCCTACGAGCAGTACTTC	CASSQEPSSYEQYF
TRBD2	few	TRBJ2-7	TRBV7-9	TGTGCCAGCAGCCATCCTACTAGCGGGGGGGCCCGGAGCTCCTACGAGCAGTACTTC	CASSHPTSGGARSSYEQYF
NA	NA	TRBJ2-2	TRBV15	TGTGCCACCAACGGGAGAGGGGACGACGGGGAGCTGTTTTTT	CATNGRGDDGELFF
NA	few	TRBJ2-5	TRBV15	TGTGCCACCAGCAGAGATGGTGGGCAGCAAGAGACCCAGTACTTC	CATSRDGGQQETQYF
TRBD2	few	TRBJ2-5	TRBV19	TGTGCCAGTAGTATAACGGGAGGGCAAGAGACCCAGTACTTC	CASSITGGQETQYF
NA	few	TRBJ2-7	TRBV18	TGTGCCAGCTCACCACCGGAAGGGATTTGGAACGAGCAGTACTTC	CASSPPEGIWNEQYF
TRBD1	few	TRBJ1-5	TRBV9	TGTGCCAGCAGCGGGGGACAGGGGGTCGATCAGCCCCAGCATTTT	CASSGGQGVDQPQHF
NA	few	TRBJ1-2	TRBV4-2	TGTGCCAGCAGCCCCCAAGAAGGGAATGGCTACACCTTC	CASSPQEGNGYTF
NA	NA	TRBJ1-2	TRBV7-6	TGTGCCAGCAGCCCCGGGCCTTTATATGGCTACACCTTC	CASSPGPLYGYTF